The source of this T cell receptor (beta chain) is a study of OX40 agonist ivuxolimab in advanced cancers. In the study overall: Patients were infused with ivuxolimab every 2 weeks at 0.01 to 10 mg/kg. Hepatocellular carcinoma, melanoma, renal cell or head and neck cancer was diagnosed in the dose-escalation patients.

Measured with immunoSEQ multiplex PCR; TCRdb has only the in-frame clones, and not every one. Of under 110,000 clones in the sample, about nine tenths are singletons; the top ten hold approximately 0.48%. Whole-study results and caveats: Several nonresponders also turned out to have low normalized T-cell clonal expansion.

As regards this clone: The target antigen is unknown.

If patients had autoimmune disease history or systemic immunosuppression, they were excluded. This CDR3 contains 12 residues. Germline values: CDR1 SNHLY, CDR2 FYNNEI. Trimming shortened V by 6 bases and J by 6 bases, and 11 bases separated the two germline ends. This specimen was CD4+ or CD8+ T cells sorted from blood, taken in a trial of the OX40 agonist ivuxolimab. The receptor's source is an adult with an advanced solid tumor such as melanoma, head and neck, liver or kidney cancer. The V and J genes are TRBV2 and TRBJ1-1; no definite D call. DNA of the CDR3: TGTGCCAGCAGCGACAACGTGGCTGAAGCTTTCTTT. Translating gives CASSDNVAEAFF.